Shown below are 27 T cell receptor beta chains from a single sample sequenced in a study of shared clonotypes between healthy human individuals. Positive CCR7 selection of CD45RO-negative cells yielded the naive CD8 cells, and terminally differentiated effector memory CD45RA+ cells were excluded. Clones were read by immunoSEQ multiplex PCR, and TCRdb kept only the in-frame ones, dropping some. Of more than 2 million clones in the sample, about 95% are singletons; the top ten hold more than 0.95%. The sequenced sample consisted of naive CD8+ T cells sorted from blood. The source is a man between 18 and 35 years old in good health.

V and J are TRBV9 and TRBJ2-7; 7 bases fit TRBD2. V trimming: 3 bases; J trimming: 2 bases; junction bases outside the gene matches: 8. Germline values: CDR1 SGDLS, CDR2 YYNGEE. CDR3 size: 15 residues. In DNA, the CDR3 is TGTGCCAGCAGCGGCCCCGGGACTACCCCCTACGAGCAGTACTTC. It encodes CASSGPGTTPYEQYF.

This chain connects TRBV7-6 to TRBJ2-2; D possibly corresponds to TRBD2 (5 bases). Germline V gene sequence: CDR1 SGHVS, CDR2 FNYEAQ. Trimming cost V 4 bases and J 3 bases, with 12 bases left between them. The CDR3 is 15 residues long. The CDR3 DNA reads TGTGCCAGCAGCTGGGGAGTGATGGACACCGGGGAGCTGTTTTTT. Its protein is CASSWGVMDTGELFF. Full variable domain (rest looked up from reference TRBV7-6 and TRBJ2-2): GAGVSQSPRYKVTKRGQDVALRCDPISGHVSLYWYRQALGQGPEFLTYFNYEAQQDKSGLPNDRFSAERPEGSISTLTIQRTEQRDSAMYRCASSWGVMDTGELFFGEGSRLTVL.

V gene TRBV10-2 combines with J gene TRBJ2-1; TRBD2 matches at 7 bases. The germline gives CDR1 WSHSY, CDR2 SAAADI. Trimming removed 0 bases from V and 4 bases from J; junction bases left unmatched: 3. There are 15 residues in the CDR3. This CDR3 reads CASSESPSGYNEQFF. In DNA, the CDR3 is TGCGCCAGCAGTGAGTCGCCTAGCGGATACAATGAGCAGTTCTTC.

J is TRBJ2-7 and V is TRBV7-2; D is undetermined. With 1 base removed from V and 4 bases from J, the gap between germline ends came to 11 bases. The CDR3 has 14 residues. Germline lookup yields CDR1 SGHTA and CDR2 FQGNSA. As DNA, the CDR3 is TGTGCCAGCAGCTTAGAAGGTGGTCCTTACGAGCAGTACTTC. This gives the protein CASSLEGGPYEQYF.

V usage is TRBV4-3 and J usage is TRBJ2-7; D remains unclear. CDR3 size: 16 residues. V was clipped by 0 bases and J by 0 bases, with 12 bases between them. CDR1 and CDR2 from the germline V gene are LGHNA and YSLEER. The CDR3 sequence is CASSQDRHGSSYEQYF. Here the CDR3 DNA reads TGCGCCAGCAGCCAAGATCGTCACGGATCCTCCTACGAGCAGTACTTC.

Points on this clone: At the DNA level, this CDR3 is encoded by other sequences in the same sample as well. V usage is TRBV11-2 and J usage is TRBJ2-7, with D perhaps being TRBD1 or TRBD2 (5 bases each). The CDR3 totals 12 residues. Trimming pared 5 bases from V and 4 bases from J, leaving 9 bases between. Germline CDR1 and CDR2: SGHAT and FQNNGV. CDR3 loop: CASSLGVYEQYF. Here the CDR3 DNA reads TGTGCCAGCAGCCTGGGGGTATACGAGCAGTACTTC.

V is TRBV7-9 and J is TRBJ1-4; D is ambiguous. Germline V gene lookup returns CDR1 SEHNR and CDR2 FQNEAQ (reference sequence). V shed 1 base and J shed 6 bases, with 9 bases lying between them. The CDR3 runs 14 residues. The CDR3 reads CASSLGVRDEKLFF. Here the CDR3 DNA reads TGTGCCAGCAGCTTAGGAGTAAGAGATGAAAAACTGTTTTTT.

The V gene is TRBV7-8, the J gene TRBJ2-1; D gene uncertain. V lost 1 base to trimming and J lost 2 bases, with 15 bases between them. Germline CDR1 SGHVS, CDR2 FQNEAQ. The CDR3 is 17 residues long. The CDR3 spells CASSLEGGSYPYNEQFF. In nucleotides, the CDR3 is TGTGCCAGCAGCTTAGAGGGCGGCTCTTATCCCTACAATGAGCAGTTCTTC.

V is TRBV11-3 and J is TRBJ2-7; D gene uncertain. The V end lost 3 bases, the J end lost 0 bases, and 6 bases lay between the germline ends. The V gene's germline CDR1 is SGHNT and CDR2 YENEEA. The CDR3 is 13 residues long. CDR3 coding DNA: TGTGCCAGCAGCTTGGCGTACTCCTACGAGCAGTACTTC. As protein: CASSLAYSYEQYF.

J is TRBJ1-2 and V is TRBV7-8; 12 bases match TRBD1. Germline lookup yields CDR1 SGHVS and CDR2 FQNEAQ. Losses at the gene ends were 5 bases for V and 8 bases for J; bases not matched to a gene: 9. This CDR3 is 15 amino acids long. CDR3 DNA sequence: TGTGCCAGCAGCAGCCGGGACAGGGGGCATCACGGCTACACCTTC. Amino acids: CASSSRDRGHHGYTF.

The rearrangement links TRBV7-9 to TRBJ1-4; D is uncertain. CDR1 SEHNR and CDR2 FQNEAQ come from the germline V gene (reference sequence). Trimming stripped 6 bases from V and 3 bases from J, with 20 bases between. The CDR3 is 17 residues long. Here the CDR3 reads CASSRWAEGLPNEKLFF. CDR3 nucleotide sequence: TGTGCCAGCAGTCGTTGGGCCGAGGGCCTTCCTAATGAAAAACTGTTTTTT.

A remark on this clone: One end of the junction fails to match germline, which may point to a read error. The CDR3 protein is CASSLAGGNAEAFF. The CDR3 DNA follows: TGTGCCAGCAGCTTAGCTGGAGGGAACGCTGAAGCTTTCTTT. This rearrangement joins TRBV7-9 to TRBJ1-1, with D hard to call. The CDR3 is 14 residues long. CDR1 and CDR2 from the germline V gene are SEHNR and FQNEAQ (reference sequence).

The V gene is TRBV5-4, the J gene TRBJ2-5, with unresolved D. Between the trimmed V and J ends, which lost 1 base and 5 bases, there was a span of 3 bases. Germline V gene data show CDR1 as SGHNT and CDR2 as YYREEE (reference sequence). This CDR3 has 11 residues. For the CDR3, the DNA is TGTGCCAGCAGCTTGTTTGAGACCCAGTACTTC. Its protein is CASSLFETQYF.

This chain connects TRBV5-6 to TRBJ1-2; D unresolved. CDR3 length equals 14 residues. Germline V lookup: CDR1 SGHDT, CDR2 YYEEEE. Trimming left V 6 bases short and J 6 bases short, with 18 bases between. CDR3 coding DNA: TGTGCCAGCACCCCGGGAGAGTGGGGTGATGGCTACACCTTC. Translating it yields CASTPGEWGDGYTF.

The chain's CDR3 is CASSLGHNYEQYF. CDR3 coding DNA: TGTGCCAGCAGCTTAGGACACAACTACGAGCAGTACTTC. The chain couples TRBV11-2 to TRBJ2-7, with D unresolved. The CDR3 loop spans 13 amino acids. Germline-derived CDR1 and CDR2 are SGHAT and FQNNGV. V lost 1 base and J 3 bases, leaving 7 bases between the germline ends.

The CDR3 is CASSLKGQTFYEQYF. The CDR3 bases are TGTGCCAGCAGTTTAAAGGGACAGACCTTCTACGAGCAGTACTTC. The chain joins TRBV27 to TRBJ2-7; 7 bases are a match to TRBD1. CDR1 and CDR2 from the germline V gene are MNHEY and SMNVEV (reference sequence). V shed 2 bases and J 3 bases; nucleotides not matched to a gene: 7. The CDR3 has 15 amino acids.

This clone was observed a single time. This chain connects TRBV13 to TRBJ2-1; D is uncertain. The CDR3 extends over 12 amino acids. V lost 5 bases and J lost 5, with 7 bases in between. From germline, CDR1 is PRHDT and CDR2 FYEKMQ (reference sequence). CDR3 sequence reads: CASSPPHNEQFF. DNA for the CDR3: TGTGCCAGCAGCCCACCGCACAATGAGCAGTTCTTC.

The rearrangement joins TRBV9 to TRBJ2-2; tentative D call: TRBD1 (5 bases). Trimming shortened V by 4 bases and J by 4 bases, and 11 bases separated the two germline ends. This CDR3 contains 14 residues. Germline lookup yields CDR1 SGDLS and CDR2 YYNGEE. In DNA, the CDR3 is TGTGCCAGCAGCTCACAGGTGTCCACCGGGGAGCTGTTTTTT. Translated, it gives CASSSQVSTGELFF. The variable domain in full, completed from reference TRBV9 and TRBJ2-2, reads DSGVTQTPKHLITATGQRVTLRCSPRSGDLSVYWYQQSLDQGLQFLIQYYNGEERAKGNILERFSAQQFPDLHSELNLSSLELGDSALYFCASSSQVSTGELFFGEGSRLTVL.

This sequence joins TRBV4-1 and TRBJ1-1; D possibly corresponds to TRBD1 (6 bases). Germline V lookup: CDR1 MGHRA, CDR2 YSYEKL. The CDR3 length is 14 residues. Trimming took off 1 base at V and 5 bases at J, with 11 bases between the two ends. The CDR3, as DNA: TGCGCCAGCAGCCAAGGGGGGGCGGGGACTGAAGCTTTCTTT. Translating gives CASSQGGAGTEAFF.

The chain has TRBV2 and TRBJ1-5, with D maybe TRBD1 (5 bases). V shed 5 bases and J shed 0 bases, with 14 bases lying between them. There are 16 residues in the CDR3. Germline V gene sequence: CDR1 SNHLY, CDR2 FYNNEI. CDR3 nucleotide sequence: TGTGCCAGCAGTCTACCGGGACGGATTAGCAATCAGCCCCAGCATTTT. This encodes CASSLPGRISNQPQHF.

This clone occurred once. The V and J genes are TRBV5-6 and TRBJ2-1; D might be TRBD1 (6 bases). V lost 7 bases and J lost 4, with 9 bases in between. The CDR3 length is 12 residues. The germline V gene encodes CDR1 SGHDT and CDR2 YYEEEE. The CDR3 spells CASGDRYNEQFF. The CDR3 DNA follows: TGTGCCAGCGGCGACAGGTACAATGAGCAGTTCTTC.

The V and J genes are TRBV27 and TRBJ2-1; D unresolved. The germline V and J ends were trimmed by 2 bases and 0 bases, with 11 bases remaining between them. The CDR3 totals 16 residues. Germline-derived CDR1 and CDR2 are MNHEY and SMNVEV (reference sequence). The CDR3: CASSLGVPSSYNEQFF. For the CDR3, the DNA is TGTGCCAGCAGTTTAGGAGTCCCTAGCTCCTACAATGAGCAGTTCTTC.

This clone was recorded once. The chain couples TRBV9 to TRBJ2-3, with D perhaps matching TRBD1 or TRBD2 (5 bases each). This CDR3 comprises 16 residues. The V end was cut by 3 bases, the J end by 2 bases, with 16 bases between. Germline CDR1 is SGDLS and CDR2 is YYNGEE. CDR3 region: CASSGDLQRYTDTQYF. CDR3 DNA: TGTGCCAGCAGCGGGGACCTCCAGCGGTACACAGATACGCAGTATTTT.

This chain connects TRBV6-1 to TRBJ1-4, with a possible D match to TRBD1 (6 bases). The CDR3 covers 15 residues. V shed 6 bases and J shed 2 bases, with 13 bases lying between them. In germline, CDR1 is MNHNS, CDR2 SASEGT. In DNA, the CDR3 is TGTGCCAGCAGGCTGGACAGATACACTAATGAAAAACTGTTTTTT. This gives the protein CASRLDRYTNEKLFF.

The J gene is TRBJ1-5, the V gene TRBV19; perhaps TRBD1 as D (5 bases). Germline CDR1 is LNHDA and CDR2 is SQIVND (reference sequence). The CDR3 loop spans 17 amino acids. V was clipped by 3 bases and J by 5 bases, with 20 bases between them. CDR3 loop: CASSIGRQGGYDQPQHF. DNA of the CDR3: TGTGCCAGTAGTATCGGGAGGCAGGGTGGTTATGATCAGCCCCAGCATTTT.

The chain has TRBV15 and TRBJ2-5; D gene unclear. CDR3 length: 13 amino acids. V was cut by 2 bases and J by 5 bases, with 9 bases left in between. From germline, CDR1 is LNHNV and CDR2 YYDKDF (reference sequence). CDR3 loop: CATSRYTLETQYF. The CDR3 bases are TGTGCCACCAGCAGATATACTCTGGAGACCCAGTACTTC.

V gene TRBV7-2 combines with J gene TRBJ2-7; TRBD2 matches at 12 bases. This CDR3 is built from 18 residues. The junction had 13 bases not matched to a gene; V was cut back by 4 bases and J by 3 bases. Germline lookup yields CDR1 SGHTA and CDR2 FQGNSA. This CDR3 is CASSSLGLAGGPYYEQYF. The CDR3 nucleotides are TGTGCCAGCAGCTCGCTAGGGCTAGCGGGGGGGCCCTACTACGAGCAGTACTTC.